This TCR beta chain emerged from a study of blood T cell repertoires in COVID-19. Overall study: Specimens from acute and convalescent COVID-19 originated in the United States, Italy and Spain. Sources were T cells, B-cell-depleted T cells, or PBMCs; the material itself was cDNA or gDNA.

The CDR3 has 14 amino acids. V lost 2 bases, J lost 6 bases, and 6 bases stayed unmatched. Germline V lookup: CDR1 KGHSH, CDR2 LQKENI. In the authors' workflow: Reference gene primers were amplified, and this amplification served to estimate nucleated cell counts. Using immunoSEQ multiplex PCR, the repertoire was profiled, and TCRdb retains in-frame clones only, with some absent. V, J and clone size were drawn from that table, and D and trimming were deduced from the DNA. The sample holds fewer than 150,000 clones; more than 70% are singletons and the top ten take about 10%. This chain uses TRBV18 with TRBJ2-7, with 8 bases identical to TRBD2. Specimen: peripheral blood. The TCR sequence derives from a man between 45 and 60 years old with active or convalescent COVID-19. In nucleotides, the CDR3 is TGTGCCAGCTCACCAGCAGCGGGAGTGATCGAGCAGTACTTC. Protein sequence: CASSPAAGVIEQYF.